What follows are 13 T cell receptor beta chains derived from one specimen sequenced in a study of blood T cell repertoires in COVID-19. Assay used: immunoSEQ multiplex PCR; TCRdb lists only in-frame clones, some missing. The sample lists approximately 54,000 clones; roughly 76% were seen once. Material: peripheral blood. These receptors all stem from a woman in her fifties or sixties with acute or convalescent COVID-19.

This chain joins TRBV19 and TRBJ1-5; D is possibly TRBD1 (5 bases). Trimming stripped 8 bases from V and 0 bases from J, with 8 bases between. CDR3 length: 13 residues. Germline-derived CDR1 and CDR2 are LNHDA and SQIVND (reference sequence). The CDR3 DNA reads TGTGCCAGTGCCGACAGTAGCAATCAGCCCCAGCATTTT. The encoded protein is CASADSSNQPQHF. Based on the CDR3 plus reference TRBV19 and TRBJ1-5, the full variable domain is DGGITQSPKYLFRKEGQNVTLSCEQNLNHDAMYWYRQDPGQGLRLIYYSQIVNDFQKGDIAEGYSVSREKKESFPLTVTSAQKNPTAFYLCASADSSNQPQHFGDGTRLSIL.

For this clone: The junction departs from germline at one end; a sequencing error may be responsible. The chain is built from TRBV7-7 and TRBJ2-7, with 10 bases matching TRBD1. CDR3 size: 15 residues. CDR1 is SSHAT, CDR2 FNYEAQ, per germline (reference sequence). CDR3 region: CASSPGQGGTGEQYF. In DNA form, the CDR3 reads TGTGCTAGCAGCCCCGGACAGGGGGGTACGGGCGAGCAGTACTTC. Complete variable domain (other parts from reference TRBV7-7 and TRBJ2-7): GAGVSQSPRYKVTKRGQDVTLRCDPISSHATLYWYQQALGQGPEFLTYFNYEAQPDKSGLPSDRFSAERPEGSISTLTIQRTEQRDSAMYRCASSPGQGGTGEQYFGPGTRLTVT.

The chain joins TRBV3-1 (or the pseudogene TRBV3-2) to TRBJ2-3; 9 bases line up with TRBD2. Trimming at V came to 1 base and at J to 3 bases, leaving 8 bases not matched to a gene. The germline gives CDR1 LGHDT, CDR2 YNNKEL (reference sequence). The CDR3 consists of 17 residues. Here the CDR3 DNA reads TGTGCCAGCAGCCAAGGGCGGCGGGGGGGCGGGACAGATACGCAGTATTTT. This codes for CASSQGRRGGGTDTQYF.

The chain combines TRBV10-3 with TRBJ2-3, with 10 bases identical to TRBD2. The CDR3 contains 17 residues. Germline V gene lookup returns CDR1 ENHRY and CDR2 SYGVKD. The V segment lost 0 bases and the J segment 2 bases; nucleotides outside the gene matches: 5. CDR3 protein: CAISESWTSGYTDTQYF. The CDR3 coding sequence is TGTGCCATCAGTGAGTCATGGACTAGCGGATACACAGATACGCAGTATTTT.

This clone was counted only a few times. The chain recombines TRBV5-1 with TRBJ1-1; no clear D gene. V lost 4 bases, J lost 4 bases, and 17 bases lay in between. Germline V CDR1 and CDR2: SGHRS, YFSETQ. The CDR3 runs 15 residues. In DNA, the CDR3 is TGCGCCAGCAGCATGTCATCCGTCACGGGCACTGAAGCTTTCTTT. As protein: CASSMSSVTGTEAFF. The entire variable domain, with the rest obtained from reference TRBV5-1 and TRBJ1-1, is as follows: KAGVTQTPRYLIKTRGQQVTLSCSPISGHRSVSWYQQTPGQGLQFLFEYFSETQRNKGNFPGRFSGRQFSNSRSEMNVSTLELGDSALYLCASSMSSVTGTEAFFGQGTRLTVV.

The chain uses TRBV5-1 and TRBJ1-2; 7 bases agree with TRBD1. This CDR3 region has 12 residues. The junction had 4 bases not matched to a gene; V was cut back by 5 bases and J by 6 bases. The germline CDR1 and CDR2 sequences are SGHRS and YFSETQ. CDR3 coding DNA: TGCGCCAGCAGTAGGGACAGTGATGGCTACACCTTC. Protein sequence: CASSRDSDGYTF.

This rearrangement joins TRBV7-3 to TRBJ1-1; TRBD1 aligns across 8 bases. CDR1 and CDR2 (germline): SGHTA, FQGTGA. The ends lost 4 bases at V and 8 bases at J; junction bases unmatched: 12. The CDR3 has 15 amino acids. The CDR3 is CASSSQGGQLTEAFF. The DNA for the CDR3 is TGTGCCAGCAGCTCACAGGGGGGACAGTTAACAGAAGCTTTCTTT.

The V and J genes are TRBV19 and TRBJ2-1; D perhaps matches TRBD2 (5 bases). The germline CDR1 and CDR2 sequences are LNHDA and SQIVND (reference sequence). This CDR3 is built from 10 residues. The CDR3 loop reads CRETRNEQFF. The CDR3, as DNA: TGTAGGGAGACTCGCAATGAGCAGTTCTTC. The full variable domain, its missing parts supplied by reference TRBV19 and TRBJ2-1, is DGGITQSPKYLFRKEGQNVTLSCEQNLNHDAMYWYRQDPGQGLRLIYYSQIVNDFQKGDIAEGYSVSREKKESFPLTVTSAQKNPTAFYLCRETRNEQFFGPGTRLTVL.

This CDR3 is CASSYSPRNHEKLFF. The CDR3 DNA reads TGTGCCAGCAGTTACTCCCCCAGGAACCACGAAAAACTGTTTTTT. The V and J genes are TRBV6-5 and TRBJ1-4; D gene uncertain. Trimming cost V 0 bases and J 8 bases, with 13 bases left between them. Germline V gives CDR1 MNHEY, CDR2 SVGAGI. The CDR3 contains 15 residues.

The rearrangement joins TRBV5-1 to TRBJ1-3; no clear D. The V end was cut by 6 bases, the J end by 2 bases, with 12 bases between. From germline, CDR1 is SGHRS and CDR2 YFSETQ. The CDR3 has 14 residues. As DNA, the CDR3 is TGCGCCAGCAAGGCGACCGGGACTGGAAACACCATATATTTT. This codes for CASKATGTGNTIYF.

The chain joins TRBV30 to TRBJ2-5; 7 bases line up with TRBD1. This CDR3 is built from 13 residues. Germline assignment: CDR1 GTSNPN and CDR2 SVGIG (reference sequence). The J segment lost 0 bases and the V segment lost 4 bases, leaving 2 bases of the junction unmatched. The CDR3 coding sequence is TGTGCCTGGAACGGACAGGACCAAGAGACCCAGTACTTC. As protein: CAWNGQDQETQYF.

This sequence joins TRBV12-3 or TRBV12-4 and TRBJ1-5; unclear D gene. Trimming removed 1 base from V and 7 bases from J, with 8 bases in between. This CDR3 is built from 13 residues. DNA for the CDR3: TGTGCCAGCAGTTTAGGTGCGTACCAGCCCCAGCATTTT. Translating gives CASSLGAYQPQHF.

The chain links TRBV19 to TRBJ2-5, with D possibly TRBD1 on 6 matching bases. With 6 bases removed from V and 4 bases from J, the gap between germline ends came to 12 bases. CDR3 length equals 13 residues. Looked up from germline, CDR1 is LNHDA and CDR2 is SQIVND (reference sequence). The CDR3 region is CASRGASGETQYF. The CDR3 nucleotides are TGTGCCAGTAGGGGGGCAAGTGGAGAGACCCAGTACTTC.